This TCR beta chain is from a study of cytomegalovirus exposure and HLA in healthy donors. Researchers ran the PCR with 60 Vbeta and 13 Jbeta primers. Clones were sequenced by immunoSEQ multiplex PCR, and TCRdb holds only the in-frame ones, with some missing. This sample has about 200,000 clones, with over 65% found just once. Trimming cost V 4 bases and J 5 bases; bases outside gene matches: 9. CDR3 length: 17 amino acids. The germline gives CDR1 MGHRA, CDR2 YSYEKL. The source is a man aged 35 to 55 in good health and CMV-seropositive. The V call is TRBV4-1, the J call TRBJ2-2, with 11 bases fitting TRBD2. The sequencing sample was made of PBMCs. The CDR3 bases are TGCGCCAGCAGCCTCGGACTAGCGGGCATTCAAACCGGGGAGCTGTTTTTT. This sequence encodes CASSLGLAGIQTGELFF.